The next 20 T cell receptor beta chains were all read from a single sample in a study of blood T cell repertoires in COVID-19. Some clones are missing from TCRdb's copy, which holds only in-frame ones; the method was immunoSEQ multiplex PCR. The table shows 200,000 to 300,000 clones, with about 85% occurring only once. The sequencing input was peripheral blood. These receptors all stem from a man in his late teens or twenties with active or convalescent COVID-19.

The rearrangement joins TRBV6-5 to TRBJ2-1; 11 nucleotides line up with TRBD2. Trimming cost V 5 bases and J 4 bases; bases outside gene matches: 4. The CDR3 length is 15 residues. The germline V gene encodes CDR1 MNHEY and CDR2 SVGAGI. This chain's CDR3 is CASSPRLAGYNEQFF. The CDR3 region has the DNA TGTGCCAGCAGTCCCCGACTAGCGGGATACAATGAGCAGTTCTTC.

This sequence joins TRBV19 and TRBJ2-6; the D gene is possibly TRBD1 (5 bases). The CDR3 length is 17 residues. CDR1 is LNHDA and CDR2 is SQIVND in the germline V gene (reference sequence). V lost 3 bases and J 2 bases, leaving 14 bases between the germline ends. CDR3 sequence: CASSIAREAPGANVLTF. The CDR3 coding sequence is TGTGCCAGTAGTATCGCCAGGGAAGCCCCTGGGGCCAACGTCCTGACTTTC.

This chain links TRBV20-1 with TRBJ1-1; 8 bases match TRBD1. After removal of 8 bases from V and 4 bases from J, the junction contained 12 bases not matched to a gene. Germline values: CDR1 DFQATT, CDR2 SNEGSKA (reference sequence). CDR3 length: 14 amino acids. CDR3: CSSSDRGVGTEAFF. The CDR3 bases are TGCAGTTCCAGTGACAGGGGCGTCGGCACTGAAGCTTTCTTT.

This clone is a singleton in its sample. The genes are TRBV15 and TRBJ2-2; 12 bases align to TRBD2. Losses at the gene ends were 1 base for V and 4 bases for J; bases not matched to a gene: 7. The CDR3 covers 18 residues. Germline V gene sequence: CDR1 LNHNV, CDR2 YYDKDF (reference sequence). The CDR3 bases are TGTGCCACCAGCAGAGGCCCTCTAGCGGGGGGGATCACCGGGGAGCTGTTTTTT. Its protein product is CATSRGPLAGGITGELFF.

The CDR3 spells CASSSGTSAPEQYF. The CDR3 DNA sequence: TGTGCCAGCAGCTCCGGGACTAGCGCCCCCGAGCAGTATTTT. The J gene is TRBJ2-3, the V gene TRBV7-9, with 10 bases that match TRBD2. This CDR3 has 14 amino acids. Trimming removed 4 bases from V and 11 bases from J; junction bases left unmatched: 9. Germline CDR1 and CDR2: SEHNR and FQNEAQ (reference sequence).

The CDR3 protein is CASSSSSGNTIYF. The CDR3 DNA reads TGTGCCAGTAGTAGCAGCTCTGGAAACACCATATATTTT. The gene calls are TRBV19 and TRBJ1-3, with no clear D. The V and J ends lost 4 bases and 0 bases respectively, with 4 bases between them. Germline values: CDR1 LNHDA, CDR2 SQIVND (reference sequence). The CDR3 covers 13 residues.

This clone was seen just once. CDR3 nucleotide sequence: TGTGCCAGCAGTGTCACAGGGGGCGACGGAAACACCATATATTTT. Translated: CASSVTGGDGNTIYF. V is TRBV27 and J is TRBJ1-3; 9 nucleotides agree with TRBD1. Per the germline V gene, CDR1 is MNHEY and CDR2 is SMNVEV (reference sequence). The CDR3 consists of 15 residues. With 5 bases clipped from V and 4 bases from J, the junction kept 6 bases outside the gene matches.

This clone has only a few counts. The genes are TRBV7-9 and TRBJ1-1; weak D call: TRBD1 (6 bases). The germline V gene has CDR1 SEHNR and CDR2 FQNEAQ (reference sequence). This CDR3 has 14 residues. Trimming took off 6 bases at V and 2 bases at J, with 13 bases between the two ends. The CDR3 protein is CASRISGVNTEAFF. The CDR3 DNA follows: TGTGCCAGCAGGATTTCAGGGGTTAACACTGAAGCTTTCTTT.

This clone was seen just once. The rearrangement uses TRBV11-1 and TRBJ2-5; no reliable D call. The CDR3 covers 12 residues. The V gene lost 2 bases and the J gene lost 3 bases, with 4 bases spanning the gap. Germline V CDR1 and CDR2: SGHAT, FQDESV (reference sequence). CDR3 sequence reads: CASSLLEETQYF. The DNA for the CDR3 is TGTGCCAGCAGCTTACTAGAAGAGACCCAGTACTTC.

Here the CDR3 DNA reads TGTGCCAGCAGAGTCACAGGGGAATACTCACCCCTCCACTTT. It codes for CASRVTGEYSPLHF. The V call is TRBV6-5, the J call TRBJ1-6; 7 bases agree with TRBD1. After removal of 6 bases from V and 10 bases from J, the junction contained 9 bases not matched to a gene. The CDR3 length is 14 residues. Germline loops: CDR1 MNHEY, CDR2 SVGAGI.

The chain recombines TRBV4-1 with TRBJ2-1, with D possibly being TRBD2 (7 bases). The CDR3 has 16 residues. CDR1 and CDR2 from the germline V gene are MGHRA and YSYEKL. V was trimmed by 6 bases and J by 8 bases, leaving 23 bases between them. CDR3 DNA sequence: TGCGCCAGCAGTCCCGGGGGGCAGGGGAGAAGCTATGAGCAGTTCTTC. Protein sequence: CASSPGGQGRSYEQFF.

The V call is TRBV14, the J call TRBJ2-5, with D unresolved. CDR3 length: 13 residues. Trimming cost V 8 bases and J 5 bases, with 15 bases left between them. The germline gives CDR1 SGHDN, CDR2 FVKESK. DNA of the CDR3: TGTGCCAGCCAAGATAAGATACTGGAGACCCAGTACTTC. Amino acid sequence: CASQDKILETQYF.

The genes are TRBV24-1 and TRBJ2-3, with D tentatively TRBD2 (6 bases). With 5 bases removed from V and 5 bases from J, the gap between germline ends came to 13 bases. The CDR3 covers 14 residues. CDR1 and CDR2 from the germline V gene are KGHDR and SFDVKD. CDR3 bases: TGTGCCACCAGTGCAGTCGGGGGTGGAGATACGCAGTATTTT. Translating it yields CATSAVGGGDTQYF.

The chain joins TRBV30 to TRBJ2-1; 16 nucleotides align to TRBD2. Germline V gives CDR1 GTSNPN, CDR2 SVGIG (reference sequence). The junction had 9 bases not matched to a gene; V was cut back by 0 bases and J by 4 bases. This CDR3 has 19 residues. In DNA form, the CDR3 reads TGTGCCTGGAGTGTACTGGGACTAGCGGGGGGGAGACGTTACAATGAGCAGTTCTTC. This encodes CAWSVLGLAGGRRYNEQFF.

This chain joins TRBV12-3 or TRBV12-4 and TRBJ1-2; D is possibly TRBD1 (5 bases). This CDR3 has 12 amino acids. The V gene lost 5 bases and the J gene lost 8 bases, with 12 bases spanning the gap. The CDR3 loop reads CASSTTEWGYTF. The CDR3, as DNA: TGTGCCAGCAGTACGACAGAGTGGGGCTACACCTTC.

This clone was seen just once. V gene TRBV7-2 combines with J gene TRBJ1-1; 10 nucleotides match TRBD1. Trimming at V came to 5 bases and at J to 5 bases, leaving 8 bases not matched to a gene. Germline V gene sequence: CDR1 SGHTA, CDR2 FQGNSA. The CDR3 spans 15 residues. CDR3 in DNA: TGTGCCAGCAGCCCCGCGACAGGGGGCTGGACTGAAGCTTTCTTT. Encoded protein: CASSPATGGWTEAFF.

The chain couples TRBV7-9 to TRBJ1-4; 11 bases fit TRBD1. The germline CDR1 and CDR2 sequences are SEHNR and FQNEAQ (reference sequence). The junction had 8 bases not matched to a gene; V was cut back by 11 bases and J by 6 bases. This CDR3 is built from 14 residues. Here the CDR3 DNA reads TGTGCCGGGATTCCGGGACAGGGGGATGAAAAACTGTTTTTT. It codes for CAGIPGQGDEKLFF.

This sequence joins TRBV3-1 (or the pseudogene TRBV3-2) and TRBJ2-1; D may be TRBD2 (5 bases). Per the germline V gene, CDR1 is LGHDT and CDR2 is YNNKEL (reference sequence). The CDR3 consists of 12 residues. Trimming removed 5 bases at V and 9 bases at J, with 11 bases between. The CDR3 region is CASSILRGEQFF. In DNA, the CDR3 is TGTGCCAGCAGCATACTCCGGGGTGAGCAGTTCTTC.

This clone was observed a single time. The chain combines TRBV7-9 with TRBJ1-2, with a tentative D call TRBD1 (5 bases). Germline values: CDR1 SEHNR, CDR2 FQNEAQ (reference sequence). The CDR3 has 14 residues. V gave up 1 base and J gave up 7 bases, with 13 bases separating them. As DNA, the CDR3 is TGTGCCAGCAGCTTAGATTCCGGGGGGTCTGGCTACACCTTC. Translated: CASSLDSGGSGYTF.

The chain is built from TRBV9 and TRBJ2-2; D is unclear. Germline CDR1 SGDLS, CDR2 YYNGEE. The V end was cut by 3 bases, the J end by 6 bases, with 6 bases between. CDR3 size: 12 residues. The CDR3 is CASSALAGELFF. CDR3 in DNA: TGTGCCAGCAGCGCCCTCGCCGGGGAGCTGTTTTTT.